This T cell receptor (beta chain) derives from a study of chronic HIV infection and antiretroviral therapy. There are 14 residues in the CDR3. V was clipped by 3 bases and J by 2 bases; unmatched bases: 5. The germline V gene has CDR1 DFQATT and CDR2 SNEGSKA (reference sequence). MiXCR, applied by TCRdb to the 5' RACE reads, yields one record per CDR3 protein. The table records around 31,000 distinct CDR3 sequences, over 7.5% of them present only once. V and J are TRBV20-1 and TRBJ2-7, with TRBD2 matching over 9 bases. The sequence was collected from an adult who had HIV and had not received antiretroviral therapy, or was an uninfected healthy control (not recorded which). What was sequenced was peripheral blood. The CDR3 spells CSASWREGTYEQYF. The CDR3 DNA reads TGCAGTGCTAGCTGGCGGGAGGGTACCTACGAGCAGTACTTC.